The entry that follows covers one TCR beta chain sequence. Its cognate antigen has yet to be identified. No qualities accompany the bases; no much larger clone lies one base away. These data are taken from a study of blood T cell repertoires in COVID-19 (dated by TCRdb to the early 2020s). Describing the broader study: Collaborator samples came from the United States, Italy and Spain and covered acute and convalescent phases of COVID-19. Subjects who had been exposed to COVID-19, were actively infected with it, or had recovered from it provided the deeply sampled blood TCRbeta repertoires that made up the dataset. The samples were drawn from two sources: the first 160 participants of the ongoing ImmuneRACE study, and 1,200 or so subjects contributed by 6 global collaborators. A freely available public database, intended as a resource for researchers studying the immune response to SARS-CoV-2, is where the repertoires were released. Where HLA class I and class II types were available, the types were taken from metadata supplied by the sample provider, not from assay-based typing. The sample metadata nearly always contained a de-identified subject ID, COVID-19 status, age in years and sex. The prospective study material was composed of cDNA or gDNA derived from T cells, B-cell-depleted T cells, or PBMCs.

Whole blood was collected in K2EDTA tubes by collaborating institutions according to the institutions' own protocols. For TCRbeta analysis, collaborator samples were shipped as frozen whole blood, as isolated PBMCs, or as DNA extracted from either sample type. The CDR3 contains 16 residues, cysteine and phenylalanine counted. Just the 48-base CDR3 DNA is kept, in frame starting at base 1. Overall results and qualifications from the work: The quantity of clinical and demographic metadata differed by source and by participant and was supplied without curation.

TCRbeta CDR3 regions were amplified from genomic DNA using the immunoSEQ Assay, a bias-controlled multiplex PCR. The authors' pipeline ran thus. Within the assay, amplification of reference gene primers was used to estimate how many nucleated cells each sample contained. To quantify the absolute abundance of each unique TCRbeta CDR3 rearrangement, sequence reads were collapsed and filtered. For each sample, productive Simpson clonality was calculated as the square root of Simpson's diversity index across productive rearrangements. TCRdb's version of the immuneACCESS table is confined to in-frame rearrangements and falls short of the full clone set. An unresolved V gene accounts for under half of the shortfall where checked; the remainder is of unknown origin. V and J calls and clone size follow that table, whereas D and trimming were derived from the DNA. For this sample the table gives roughly 230,000 clones, of which approximately 77% were detected only once. Together, the top ten hold 3% to 4.5% of the sample.

Here the chain combines TRBV1 and TRBJ1-4; the table's D call of TRBD1 was not tested on the DNA. TRBV1 is a pseudogene segment. The sequenced sample consisted of peripheral blood. The sequence came from an elderly woman with acute or convalescent COVID-19. The DNA is as follows: TGCACCAGCAGCCAGGGTAGGTACAGGAAGGATGAAAAACTGTTTTTT. Its protein reads: CTSSQGRYRKDEKLFF.